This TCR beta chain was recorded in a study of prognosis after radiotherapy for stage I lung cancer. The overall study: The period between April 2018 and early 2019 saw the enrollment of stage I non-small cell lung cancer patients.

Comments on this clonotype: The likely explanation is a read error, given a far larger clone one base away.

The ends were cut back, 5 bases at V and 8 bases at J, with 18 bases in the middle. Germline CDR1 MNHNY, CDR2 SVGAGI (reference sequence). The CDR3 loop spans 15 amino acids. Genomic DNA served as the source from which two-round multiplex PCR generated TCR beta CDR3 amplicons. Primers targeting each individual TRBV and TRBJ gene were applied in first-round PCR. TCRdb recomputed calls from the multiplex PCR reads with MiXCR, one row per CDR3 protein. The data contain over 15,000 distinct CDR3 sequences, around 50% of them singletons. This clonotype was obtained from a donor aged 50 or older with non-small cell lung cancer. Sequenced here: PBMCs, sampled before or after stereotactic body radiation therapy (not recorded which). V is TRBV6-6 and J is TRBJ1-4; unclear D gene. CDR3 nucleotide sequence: TGTGCCAGCAGTCCCGAGGTGGGAAGAGAGGAAAAACTGTTTTTT. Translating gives CASSPEVGREEKLFF.